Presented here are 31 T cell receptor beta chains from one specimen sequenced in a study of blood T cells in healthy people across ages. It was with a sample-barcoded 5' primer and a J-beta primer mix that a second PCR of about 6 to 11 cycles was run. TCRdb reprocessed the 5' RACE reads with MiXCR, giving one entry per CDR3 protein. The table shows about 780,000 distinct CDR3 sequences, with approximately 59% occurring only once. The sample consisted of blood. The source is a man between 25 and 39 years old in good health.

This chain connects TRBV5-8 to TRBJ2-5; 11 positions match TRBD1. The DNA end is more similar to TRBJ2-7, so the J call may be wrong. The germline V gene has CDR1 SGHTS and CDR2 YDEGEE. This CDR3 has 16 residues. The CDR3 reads CASSIISGTGGYEQYF. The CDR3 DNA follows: TGTGCCAGCAGCATCATTTCAGGGACAGGGGGTTACGAGCAGTACTTC.

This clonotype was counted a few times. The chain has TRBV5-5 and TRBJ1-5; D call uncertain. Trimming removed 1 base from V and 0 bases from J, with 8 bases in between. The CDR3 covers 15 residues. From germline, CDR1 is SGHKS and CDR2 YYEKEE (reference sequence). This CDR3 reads CASSLLGDSNQPQHF. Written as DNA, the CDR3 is TGTGCCAGCAGCTTGCTGGGTGATAGCAATCAGCCCCAGCATTTT.

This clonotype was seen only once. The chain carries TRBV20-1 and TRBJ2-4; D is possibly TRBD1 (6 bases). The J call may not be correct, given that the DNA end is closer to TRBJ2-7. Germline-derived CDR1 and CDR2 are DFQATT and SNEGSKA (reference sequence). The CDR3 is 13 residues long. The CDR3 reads CSAREGGTYEQYF. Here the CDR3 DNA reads TGCAGTGCTAGAGAAGGGGGTACCTACGAGCAGTACTTC.

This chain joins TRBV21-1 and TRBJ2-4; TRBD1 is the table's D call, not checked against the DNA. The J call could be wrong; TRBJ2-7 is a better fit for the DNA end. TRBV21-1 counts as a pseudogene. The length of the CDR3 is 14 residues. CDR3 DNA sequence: TGTGCCAGCACCAATCGGGACATCTCCTACGAGCAGTACTTC. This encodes CASTNRDISYEQYF.

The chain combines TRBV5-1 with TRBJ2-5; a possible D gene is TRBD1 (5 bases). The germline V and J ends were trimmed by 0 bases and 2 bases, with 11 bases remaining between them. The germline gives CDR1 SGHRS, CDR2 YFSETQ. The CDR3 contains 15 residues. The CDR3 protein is CASSLAAQGQETQYF. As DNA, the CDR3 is TGCGCCAGCAGCTTGGCCGCGCAGGGACAAGAGACCCAGTACTTC.

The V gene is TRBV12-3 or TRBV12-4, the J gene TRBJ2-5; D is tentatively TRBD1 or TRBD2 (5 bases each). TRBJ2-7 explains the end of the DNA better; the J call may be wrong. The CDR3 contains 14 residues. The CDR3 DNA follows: TGTGCCAGCAGTGTGGGGCGAGGGGCGCGCGAGCAGTACTTC. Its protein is CASSVGRGAREQYF.

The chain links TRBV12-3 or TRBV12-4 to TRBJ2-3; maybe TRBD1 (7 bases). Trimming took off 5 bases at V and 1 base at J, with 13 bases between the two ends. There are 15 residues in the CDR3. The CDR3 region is CASSGGTAGTDTQYF. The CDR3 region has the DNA TGTGCCAGCAGTGGAGGGACAGCAGGCACAGATACGCAGTATTTT.

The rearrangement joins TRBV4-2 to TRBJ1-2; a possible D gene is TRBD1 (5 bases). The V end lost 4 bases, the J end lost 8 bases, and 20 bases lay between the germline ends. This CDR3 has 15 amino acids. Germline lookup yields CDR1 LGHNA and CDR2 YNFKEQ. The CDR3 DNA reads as TGTGCCAGCAGCCGAGATCGGGGGGGAACTAGGGGCTACACCTTC. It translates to CASSRDRGGTRGYTF.

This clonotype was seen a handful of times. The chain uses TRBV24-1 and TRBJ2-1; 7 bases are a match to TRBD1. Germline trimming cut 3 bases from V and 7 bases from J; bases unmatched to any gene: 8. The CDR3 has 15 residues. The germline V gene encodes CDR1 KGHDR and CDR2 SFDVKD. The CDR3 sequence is CATSDRQGGENEQFF. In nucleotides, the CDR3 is TGTGCCACCAGTGATCGACAGGGTGGGGAGAATGAGCAGTTCTTC.

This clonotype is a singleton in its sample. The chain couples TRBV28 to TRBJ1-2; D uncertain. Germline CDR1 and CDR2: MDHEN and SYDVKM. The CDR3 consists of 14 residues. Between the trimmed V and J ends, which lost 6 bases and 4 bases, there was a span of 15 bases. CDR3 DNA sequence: TGTGCCAGCAGAGGTCCCCCTCCGAGCTATGGCTACACCTTC. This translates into CASRGPPPSYGYTF.

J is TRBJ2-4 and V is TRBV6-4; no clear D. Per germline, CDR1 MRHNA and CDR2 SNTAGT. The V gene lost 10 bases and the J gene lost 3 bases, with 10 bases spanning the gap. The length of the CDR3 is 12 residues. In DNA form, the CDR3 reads TGTGCCAACTTACCTTTCAAAAACATTCAGTACTTC. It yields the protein CANLPFKNIQYF.

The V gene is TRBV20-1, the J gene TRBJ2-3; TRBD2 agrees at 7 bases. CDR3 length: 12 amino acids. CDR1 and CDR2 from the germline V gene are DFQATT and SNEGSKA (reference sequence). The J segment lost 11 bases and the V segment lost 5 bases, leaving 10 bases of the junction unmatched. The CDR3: CSAGMTSRLQYF. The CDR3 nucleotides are TGCAGTGCTGGCATGACTAGCAGGTTGCAGTATTTT.

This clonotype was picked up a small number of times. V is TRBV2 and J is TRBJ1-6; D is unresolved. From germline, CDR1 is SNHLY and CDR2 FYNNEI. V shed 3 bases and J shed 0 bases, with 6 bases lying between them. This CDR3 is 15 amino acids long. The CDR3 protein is CASSDASSYNSPLHF. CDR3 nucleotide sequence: TGTGCCAGCAGTGACGCCAGCTCCTATAATTCACCCCTCCACTTT.

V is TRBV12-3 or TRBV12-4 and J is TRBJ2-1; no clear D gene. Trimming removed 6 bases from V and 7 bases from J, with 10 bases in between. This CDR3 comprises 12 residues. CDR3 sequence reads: CASRSRANEQFF. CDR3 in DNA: TGTGCCAGCAGATCTAGGGCAAATGAGCAGTTCTTC.

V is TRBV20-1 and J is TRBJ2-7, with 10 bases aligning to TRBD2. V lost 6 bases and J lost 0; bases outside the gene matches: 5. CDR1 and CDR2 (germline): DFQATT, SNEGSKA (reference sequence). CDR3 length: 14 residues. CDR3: CSAIAGGPSYEQYF. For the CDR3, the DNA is TGCAGTGCCATAGCGGGAGGCCCCTCCTACGAGCAGTACTTC.

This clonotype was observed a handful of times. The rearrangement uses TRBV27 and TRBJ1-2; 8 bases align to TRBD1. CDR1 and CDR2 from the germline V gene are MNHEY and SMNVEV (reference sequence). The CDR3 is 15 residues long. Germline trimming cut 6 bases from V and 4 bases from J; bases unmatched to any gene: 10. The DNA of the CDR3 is TGTGCCAGCAGCTTTGACAGGGGCGAGGGCTATGGCTACACCTTC. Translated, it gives CASSFDRGEGYGYTF.

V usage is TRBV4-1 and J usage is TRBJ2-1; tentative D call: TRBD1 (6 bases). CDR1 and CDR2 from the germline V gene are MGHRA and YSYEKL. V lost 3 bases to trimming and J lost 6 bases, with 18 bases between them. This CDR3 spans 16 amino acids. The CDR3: CASSHRGPGDRNEQFF. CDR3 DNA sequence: TGCGCCAGCAGCCACAGGGGCCCAGGGGATCGCAATGAGCAGTTCTTC.

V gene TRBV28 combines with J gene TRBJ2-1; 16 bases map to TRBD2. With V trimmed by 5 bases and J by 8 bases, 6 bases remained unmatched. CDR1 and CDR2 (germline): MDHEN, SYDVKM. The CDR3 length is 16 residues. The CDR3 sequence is CASSLGTSGGAYEQFF. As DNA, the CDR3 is TGTGCCAGCAGTCTTGGGACTAGCGGGGGGGCCTATGAGCAGTTCTTC.

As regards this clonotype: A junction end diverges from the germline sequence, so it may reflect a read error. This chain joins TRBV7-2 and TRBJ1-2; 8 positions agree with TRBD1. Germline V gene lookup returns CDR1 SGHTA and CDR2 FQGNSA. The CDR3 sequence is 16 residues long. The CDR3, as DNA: TGTGTCAGCAGCATGATAGGGACAGGCGAGGGGGAGGGCTACACCTTC. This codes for CVSSMIGTGEGEGYTF.

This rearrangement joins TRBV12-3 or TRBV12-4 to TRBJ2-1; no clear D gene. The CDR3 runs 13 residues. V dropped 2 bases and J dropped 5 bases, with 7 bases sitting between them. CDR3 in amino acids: CASSLRADNEQFF. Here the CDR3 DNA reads TGTGCCAGCAGTTTACGGGCGGACAATGAGCAGTTCTTC.

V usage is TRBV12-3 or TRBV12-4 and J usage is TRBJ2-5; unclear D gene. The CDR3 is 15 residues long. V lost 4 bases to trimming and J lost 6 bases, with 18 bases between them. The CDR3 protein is CASSSREREPQTQYF. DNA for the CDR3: TGTGCCAGCAGTTCAAGGGAAAGGGAACCCCAGACCCAGTACTTC.

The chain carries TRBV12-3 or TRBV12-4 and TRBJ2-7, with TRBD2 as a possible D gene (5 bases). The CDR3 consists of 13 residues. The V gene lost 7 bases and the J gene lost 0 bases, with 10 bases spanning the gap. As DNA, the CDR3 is TGTGCCAGCACCTGGACTTACTCCTACGAGCAGTACTTC. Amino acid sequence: CASTWTYSYEQYF.

The CDR3, as DNA: TGTGCCAGCAGCTTAGCGAACGGGGGGGCGGTAGGGGCCAACGTCCTGACTTTC. Translated: CASSLANGGAVGANVLTF. J is TRBJ2-6 and V is TRBV7-2; 8 nucleotides line up with TRBD2. The germline V gene encodes CDR1 SGHTA and CDR2 FQGNSA. The CDR3 is 18 residues long. The junction had 8 bases not matched to a gene; V was cut back by 0 bases and J by 4 bases.

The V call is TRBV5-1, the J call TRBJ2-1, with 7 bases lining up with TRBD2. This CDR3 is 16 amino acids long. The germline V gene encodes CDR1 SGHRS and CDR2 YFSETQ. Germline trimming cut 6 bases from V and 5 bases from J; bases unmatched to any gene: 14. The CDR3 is CASTPEDGRVDNEQFF. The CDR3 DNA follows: TGCGCCAGCACCCCGGAGGATGGGAGGGTGGACAATGAGCAGTTCTTC. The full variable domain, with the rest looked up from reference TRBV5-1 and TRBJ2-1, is KAGVTQTPRYLIKTRGQQVTLSCSPISGHRSVSWYQQTPGQGLQFLFEYFSETQRNKGNFPGRFSGRQFSNSRSEMNVSTLELGDSALYLCASTPEDGRVDNEQFFGPGTRLTVL.

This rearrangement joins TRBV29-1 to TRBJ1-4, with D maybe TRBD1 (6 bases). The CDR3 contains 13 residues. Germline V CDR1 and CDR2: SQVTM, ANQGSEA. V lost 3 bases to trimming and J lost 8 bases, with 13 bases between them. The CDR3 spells CSVEQQGGEKLFF. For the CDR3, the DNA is TGCAGCGTTGAGCAACAGGGAGGCGAAAAACTGTTTTTT.

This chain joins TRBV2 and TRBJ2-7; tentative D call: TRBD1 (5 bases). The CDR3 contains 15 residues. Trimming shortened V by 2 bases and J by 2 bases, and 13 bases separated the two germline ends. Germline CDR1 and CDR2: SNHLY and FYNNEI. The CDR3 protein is CASSEMGQSAYEQYF. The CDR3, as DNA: TGTGCCAGCAGTGAAATGGGGCAGTCAGCCTACGAGCAGTACTTC. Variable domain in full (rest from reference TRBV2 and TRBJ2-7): EPEVTQTPSHQVTQMGQEVILRCVPISNHLYFYWYRQILGQKVEFLVSFYNNEISEKSEIFDDQFSVERPDGSNFTLKIRSTKLEDSAMYFCASSEMGQSAYEQYFGPGTRLTVT.

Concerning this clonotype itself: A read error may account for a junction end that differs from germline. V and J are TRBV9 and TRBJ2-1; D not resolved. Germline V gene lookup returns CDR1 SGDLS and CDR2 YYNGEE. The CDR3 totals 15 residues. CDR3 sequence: CASSPAELLGNGQFF. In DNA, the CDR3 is TGTGCCAGCAGCCCGGCGGAGCTCTTGGGCAATGGGCAGTTCTTC.

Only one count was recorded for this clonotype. This chain's CDR3 is CASSQRLRGGQYF. CDR3 DNA: TGTGCCAGCAGCCAAAGGCTGCGAGGCGGGCAGTACTTC. V and J are TRBV7-9 and TRBJ2-7; D unclear. The V gene lost 5 bases and the J gene lost 9 bases, with 17 bases spanning the gap. There are 13 residues in the CDR3. Germline V gene data show CDR1 as SEHNR and CDR2 as FQNEAQ (reference sequence).

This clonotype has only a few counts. CDR3 protein: CSVVSGVTDTQYF. The CDR3 DNA reads as TGCAGCGTTGTTAGCGGGGTCACAGATACGCAGTATTTT. The rearrangement joins TRBV29-1 to TRBJ2-3, with 8 bases lining up with TRBD2. CDR3 length: 13 residues. Trimming at V came to 4 bases and at J to 2 bases, leaving 2 bases not matched to a gene. Germline lookup yields CDR1 SQVTM and CDR2 ANQGSEA.

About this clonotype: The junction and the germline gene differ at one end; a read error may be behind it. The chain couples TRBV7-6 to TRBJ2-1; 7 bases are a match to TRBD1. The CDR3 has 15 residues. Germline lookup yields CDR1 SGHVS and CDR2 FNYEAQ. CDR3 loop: CASSLGQLPYSEQFF. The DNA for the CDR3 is TGTGCCAGCAGCTTGGGACAGCTCCCCTACAGTGAGCAGTTCTTC.

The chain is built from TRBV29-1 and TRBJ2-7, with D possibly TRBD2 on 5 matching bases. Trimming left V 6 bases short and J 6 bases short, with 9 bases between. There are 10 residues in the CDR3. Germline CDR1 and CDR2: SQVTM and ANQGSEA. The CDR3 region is CSVAEGEQYF. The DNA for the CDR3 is TGCAGCGTCGCCGAGGGCGAGCAGTACTTC.